One and the same sample provided the 5 T cell receptor beta chains below, sequenced in a study of vaccination effects on CD4 cells after COVID-19. Cells that had been cultured for roughly ten days were the source of isolated CD4+ T cells. Participants each got two BNT162b2 or mRNA-1273 vaccine doses. Profiled with immunoSEQ multiplex PCR; TCRdb holds only in-frame clones, not every one. Of 72,000 or so clones detected, around 70% appear once; the ten largest clones hold about 2.2%. The antigens for these receptors are not known. The sequences come from CD4+ T cells from PBMCs cultured without peptide, collected after COVID-19 vaccination. The receptors stem from a human donor who received a COVID-19 vaccine.

In this sample, this clone turned up once. This chain joins TRBV5-4 and TRBJ2-1, with 7 bases fitting TRBD2. Germline V gives CDR1 SGHNT, CDR2 YYREEE (reference sequence). The junction had 8 bases not matched to a gene; V was cut back by 4 bases and J by 4 bases. This CDR3 comprises 15 residues. The CDR3 DNA sequence: TGTGCCAGCAGCCCCGGGACTAAAGCATACAATGAGCAGTTCTTC. Amino acids: CASSPGTKAYNEQFF.

J is TRBJ1-1 and V is TRBV4-3, with TRBD1 matching 8 bases. The CDR3 consists of 17 residues. CDR1 and CDR2 from the germline V gene are LGHNA and YSLEER. Trimming took 0 bases from V and 1 from J; bases not matched to a gene: 7. CDR3 residues: CASSQEGGGQGNTEAFF. The CDR3 region has the DNA TGCGCCAGCAGCCAAGAGGGAGGAGGACAGGGGAACACTGAAGCTTTCTTT.

The CDR3 sequence is CASSLSGVDTEAFF. The CDR3 nucleotides read TGCGCCAGCAGCCTCTCCGGGGTAGACACTGAAGCTTTCTTT. The genes are TRBV5-1 and TRBJ1-1, with D uncertain. CDR3 length: 14 residues. Germline values: CDR1 SGHRS, CDR2 YFSETQ. Trimming pared 4 bases from V and 3 bases from J, leaving 13 bases between.

The gene calls are TRBV5-1 and TRBJ1-5; D is undetermined. Trimming took 0 bases from V and 2 from J, leaving 9 bases between them. Germline assignment: CDR1 SGHRS and CDR2 YFSETQ. This CDR3 comprises 15 residues. This chain's CDR3 is CASSLAPVGNQPQHF. The DNA of the CDR3 is TGCGCCAGCAGCTTGGCTCCAGTGGGCAATCAGCCCCAGCATTTT. Full variable domain (rest looked up from reference TRBV5-1 and TRBJ1-5): KAGVTQTPRYLIKTRGQQVTLSCSPISGHRSVSWYQQTPGQGLQFLFEYFSETQRNKGNFPGRFSGRQFSNSRSEMNVSTLELGDSALYLCASSLAPVGNQPQHFGDGTRLSIL.

This sequence joins TRBV14 and TRBJ2-2; D is unclear. The CDR3 extends over 17 amino acids. CDR1 and CDR2 from the germline V gene are SGHDN and FVKESK. Trimming left V 0 bases short and J 1 base short, with 12 bases between. CDR3 region: CASSQDIPPWNTGELFF. Written as DNA, the CDR3 is TGTGCCAGCAGCCAAGATATTCCTCCCTGGAACACCGGGGAGCTGTTTTTT. Full variable domain (outside the CDR3, taken from reference TRBV14 and TRBJ2-2): EAGVTQFPSHSVIEKGQTVTLRCDPISGHDNLYWYRRVMGKEIKFLLHFVKESKQDESGMPNNRFLAERTGGTYSTLKVQPAELEDSGVYFCASSQDIPPWNTGELFFGEGSRLTVL.